The 32 T cell receptor beta chains below all came from one sample that was sequenced in a study of OX40 agonist ivuxolimab in advanced cancers. The assay was immunoSEQ multiplex PCR, and TCRdb's table has in-frame clones only and misses some. The profile shows tens of thousands of clones, 65% to 90% of them singletons. The sequences come from CD4+ or CD8+ T cells sorted from blood, collected in a trial of the OX40 agonist ivuxolimab. Every receptor here comes from an adult with an advanced solid tumor such as melanoma, head and neck, liver or kidney cancer.

This sequence joins TRBV18 and TRBJ2-7; 7 nucleotides agree with TRBD1. The CDR3 consists of 12 residues. Per germline, CDR1 KGHSH and CDR2 LQKENI. V shed 8 bases, J shed 6 bases, and the junction held 7 bases outside the gene matches. The CDR3 bases are TGTGCCAGCGTAGACAGGGTCGGCGAGCAGTACTTC. It specifies CASVDRVGEQYF.

Turning to this clone: The same CDR3 also results from other DNA sequences found in this sample. This sequence joins TRBV18 and TRBJ2-1, with D tentatively TRBD1 or TRBD2 (6 bases each). CDR1 is KGHSH and CDR2 is LQKENI in the germline V gene. V was shortened by 0 bases and J by 0 bases, with 9 bases between the two germline ends. The CDR3 spans 16 residues. CDR3 sequence: CASSPPGGSSYNEQFF. CDR3 coding DNA: TGTGCCAGCTCACCACCGGGGGGCAGCTCCTACAATGAGCAGTTCTTC.

This clone was recorded a few times. V and J are TRBV28 and TRBJ2-1; 7 bases align to TRBD1. J lost 6 bases, V lost 2 bases, and 7 bases had no gene match. This CDR3 spans 15 amino acids. Germline CDR1 is MDHEN and CDR2 is SYDVKM. The CDR3 protein is CASSLVQGTRNEQFF. CDR3 DNA sequence: TGTGCCAGCAGTTTAGTACAGGGGACCCGCAATGAGCAGTTCTTC.

The rearrangement links TRBV28 to TRBJ2-7; a weak D match, TRBD2 (5 bases). In germline, CDR1 is MDHEN, CDR2 SYDVKM. This CDR3 is built from 13 residues. With 6 bases removed from V and 5 bases from J, the gap between germline ends came to 14 bases. CDR3 nucleotides: TGTGCCAGCAGCAAAAATCCCGGGAACGAGCAGTACTTC. Protein sequence: CASSKNPGNEQYF.

The rearrangement uses TRBV27 and TRBJ1-2; D remains ambiguous. Trimming stripped 5 bases from V and 8 bases from J, with 9 bases between. The CDR3 extends over 11 amino acids. Germline V lookup: CDR1 MNHEY, CDR2 SMNVEV (reference sequence). CDR3 nucleotides: TGTGCCAGCAGTGGCCTAGGGGGCTACACCTTC. It encodes CASSGLGGYTF.

V and J are TRBV30 and TRBJ2-1, with 11 bases aligning to TRBD2. CDR3 length: 15 amino acids. Per germline, CDR1 GTSNPN and CDR2 SVGIG (reference sequence). V gave up 4 bases and J gave up 6 bases; unmatched junction bases: 8. This CDR3 reads CAWMLAGGWGNEQFF. The CDR3 bases are TGTGCCTGGATGCTAGCGGGAGGATGGGGCAATGAGCAGTTCTTC.

CDR3 coding DNA: TGTGCCAGCAGTGAGACAGATGTCATTCAGTACTTC. This codes for CASSETDVIQYF. The chain links TRBV6-1 to TRBJ2-4; maybe TRBD1 (5 bases). This CDR3 comprises 12 residues. The V gene's germline CDR1 is MNHNS and CDR2 SASEGT. V gave up 3 bases and J gave up 9 bases, with 9 bases separating them.

The rearrangement joins TRBV2 to TRBJ1-5; the D is unclear. CDR1 and CDR2 (germline): SNHLY, FYNNEI. The CDR3 is 14 residues long. V was pared by 6 bases and J by 0 bases, with 9 bases between. Here the CDR3 DNA reads TGTGCCAGCAGCCCAGACGGTAGCAATCAGCCCCAGCATTTT. It encodes CASSPDGSNQPQHF.

This chain links TRBV5-8 with TRBJ2-7; D remains ambiguous. The V gene's germline CDR1 is SGHTS and CDR2 YDEGEE. Deletions cut 0 bases from V and 4 bases from J, with 8 bases between. There are 13 residues in the CDR3. The CDR3 loop reads CASSLGQDYEQYF. In nucleotides, the CDR3 is TGTGCCAGCAGCTTGGGGCAAGATTACGAGCAGTACTTC.

A few counts support this clone. The CDR3 DNA sequence: TGTGCCAGCAGCAATAATTACTATGGCTACACCTTC. This gives the protein CASSNNYYGYTF. The rearrangement links TRBV6-1 to TRBJ1-2; D uncertain. This CDR3 has 12 amino acids. CDR1 MNHNS and CDR2 SASEGT come from the germline V gene. Trimming pared 6 bases from V and 3 bases from J, leaving 8 bases between.

Only one count was recorded for this clone. The rearrangement links TRBV7-9 to TRBJ1-3, with a weak D call TRBD1 (6 bases). Germline-derived CDR1 and CDR2 are SEHNR and FQNEAQ (reference sequence). This CDR3 is built from 14 residues. V was clipped by 5 bases and J by 2 bases, with 10 bases between them. This chain's CDR3 is CASSPQGTGNTIYF. Here the CDR3 DNA reads TGTGCCAGCAGCCCCCAGGGGACTGGAAACACCATATATTTT.

This chain's CDR3 is CAWSITGGTEAFF. The CDR3 nucleotides are TGTGCCTGGAGTATCACAGGGGGCACTGAAGCTTTCTTT. The chain carries TRBV30 and TRBJ1-1; 8 nucleotides line up with TRBD1. The trim removed 2 bases at V and 4 bases at J, leaving 3 bases unmatched. The CDR3 loop spans 13 amino acids. Germline CDR1 GTSNPN, CDR2 SVGIG (reference sequence).

There are a few counts of this clone. CDR3 loop: CASRPDGRWEQYF. Here the CDR3 DNA reads TGTGCCAGCAGACCGGACGGACGTTGGGAGCAGTACTTC. V and J are TRBV5-4 and TRBJ2-7, with D unclear. The CDR3 has 13 amino acids. Looked up from germline, CDR1 is SGHNT and CDR2 is YYREEE (reference sequence). V was clipped by 5 bases and J by 7 bases, with 16 bases between them.

This clone showed up just once. This sequence joins TRBV19 and TRBJ2-2; tentative D call: TRBD2 (5 bases). The CDR3 consists of 15 residues. V was clipped by 3 bases and J by 0 bases, with 8 bases between them. The germline V gene has CDR1 LNHDA and CDR2 SQIVND (reference sequence). The CDR3 region is CASSMDWANTGELFF. CDR3 nucleotides: TGTGCCAGTAGTATGGACTGGGCGAACACCGGGGAGCTGTTTTTT.

V gene TRBV11-2 combines with J gene TRBJ2-7; D not resolved. The ends were cut back, 3 bases at V and 3 bases at J, with 12 bases in the middle. CDR1 SGHAT and CDR2 FQNNGV come from the germline V gene. The CDR3 contains 14 residues. Here the CDR3 reads CASSFGFRFYEQYF. The CDR3 bases are TGTGCCAGCAGCTTCGGATTTCGCTTCTACGAGCAGTACTTC.

About this clone itself: Given a much more abundant clone one base away, this may be a read error. The chain is built from TRBV29-1 and TRBJ2-5; TRBD2 is a possible D gene (6 bases). The CDR3 runs to 15 residues. Germline V gene sequence: CDR1 SQVTM, CDR2 ANQGSEA. Trimming pared 0 bases from V and 4 bases from J, leaving 15 bases between. This chain's CDR3 is CSVEDLNGGRETQYF. CDR3 bases: TGCAGCGTTGAAGATCTCAACGGGGGTAGAGAGACCCAGTACTTC.

The CDR3 loop is CASSPTASDTQYF. The CDR3 bases are TGTGCCAGCAGCCCAACCGCCTCCGATACGCAGTATTTT. The chain uses TRBV7-9 and TRBJ2-3, with D hard to call. Germline values: CDR1 SEHNR, CDR2 FQNEAQ (reference sequence). V was shortened by 5 bases and J by 6 bases, with 12 bases between the two germline ends. The CDR3 is 13 residues long.

The chain has TRBV7-2 and TRBJ2-5, with TRBD1 identical over 11 bases. The CDR3 has 15 amino acids. Germline values: CDR1 SGHTA, CDR2 FQGNSA. The V and J ends lost 3 bases and 5 bases, in that order; junction bases with no gene match: 5. This CDR3 reads CASSFSGTGGETQYF. The CDR3 bases are TGTGCCAGCAGCTTCTCCGGGACAGGGGGTGAGACCCAGTACTTC.

The rearrangement joins TRBV5-1 to TRBJ1-3; D remains ambiguous. The germline gives CDR1 SGHRS, CDR2 YFSETQ. This CDR3 comprises 14 residues. V was trimmed by 1 base and J by 3 bases, leaving 8 bases between them. CDR3 sequence: CASSLSGDGNTIYF. In DNA, the CDR3 is TGCGCCAGCAGCTTGTCGGGAGATGGAAACACCATATATTTT.

The J gene is TRBJ1-1, the V gene TRBV7-7; D is uncertain. V lost 5 bases and J lost 0, with 10 bases in between. From germline, CDR1 is SSHAT and CDR2 FNYEAQ (reference sequence). The CDR3 loop spans 14 amino acids. The CDR3 DNA follows: TGTGCCAGCAGCCCCCTCCTTATGAACACTGAAGCTTTCTTT. This gives the protein CASSPLLMNTEAFF.

In the case of this clone: The same CDR3 arises from other DNA sequences in this sample as well. This sequence joins TRBV4-1 and TRBJ2-7; TRBD1 matches at 9 bases. The CDR3 is made up of 15 amino acids. With V trimmed by 1 base and J by 6 bases, 7 bases remained unmatched. CDR1 MGHRA and CDR2 YSYEKL come from the germline V gene. The chain's CDR3 is CASSQAGQGQGEQYF. The CDR3 DNA reads TGCGCCAGCAGCCAAGCGGGACAGGGACAGGGCGAGCAGTACTTC.

This rearrangement joins TRBV13 to TRBJ2-7; weak D call: TRBD1 (5 bases). The germline CDR1 and CDR2 sequences are PRHDT and FYEKMQ (reference sequence). This CDR3 spans 12 amino acids. Trimming cost V 4 bases and J 6 bases, with 10 bases left between them. CDR3 nucleotide sequence: TGTGCCAGCAGCTCCAGGGTAAGCGAGCAGTACTTC. Translation gives CASSSRVSEQYF.

J is TRBJ2-7 and V is TRBV20-1; D unclear. Deletions cut 3 bases from V and 6 bases from J, with 9 bases between. Germline V gene lookup returns CDR1 DFQATT and CDR2 SNEGSKA (reference sequence). This CDR3 comprises 11 residues. The CDR3 coding sequence is TGCAGTGCTAGGTTGGCCGTCGAGCAGTACTTC. Protein sequence: CSARLAVEQYF.

Here the CDR3 reads CASSENTGSNQPQHF. As DNA, the CDR3 is TGTGCCAGCAGTGAGAACACAGGGAGCAATCAGCCCCAGCATTTT. The chain joins TRBV2 to TRBJ1-5; D might be TRBD1 (6 bases). Trimming cost V 3 bases and J 1 base, with 10 bases left between them. The CDR3 extends over 15 amino acids. Germline V gene data show CDR1 as SNHLY and CDR2 as FYNNEI.

This rearrangement joins TRBV5-1 to TRBJ2-6; D not certain. The V gene's germline CDR1 is SGHRS and CDR2 YFSETQ. CDR3 length: 16 residues. V gave up 4 bases and J gave up 1 base, with 12 bases separating them. CDR3 protein: CASSAPQGSGANVLTF. The CDR3 DNA reads as TGCGCCAGCAGCGCTCCACAAGGGTCTGGGGCCAACGTCCTGACTTTC. Drawing the rest from reference TRBV5-1 and TRBJ2-6, the complete variable domain is KAGVTQTPRYLIKTRGQQVTLSCSPISGHRSVSWYQQTPGQGLQFLFEYFSETQRNKGNFPGRFSGRQFSNSRSEMNVSTLELGDSALYLCASSAPQGSGANVLTFGAGSRLTVL.

The chain combines TRBV6-5 with TRBJ1-1; perhaps TRBD1 as D (5 bases). Germline V CDR1 and CDR2: MNHEY, SVGAGI. CDR3 length: 11 residues. V was cut by 5 bases and J by 7 bases, with 8 bases left in between. The DNA for the CDR3 is TGTGCCAGCAGTCGGGGGGTTGAAGCTTTCTTT. It specifies CASSRGVEAFF.

A few counts support this clone. The rearrangement links TRBV6-1 to TRBJ2-3; D unclear. The CDR3 runs 15 residues. Trimming removed 5 bases at V and 4 bases at J, with 16 bases between. Germline loops: CDR1 MNHNS, CDR2 SASEGT. DNA for the CDR3: TGTGCCAGCAGTTTGACTCTCGGTGCCCCAGATACGCAGTATTTT. Its protein product is CASSLTLGAPDTQYF.

The chain carries TRBV27 and TRBJ2-5; 10 bases are shared with TRBD2. Trimming took 6 bases from V and 5 from J; bases not matched to a gene: 9. Per the germline V gene, CDR1 is MNHEY and CDR2 is SMNVEV (reference sequence). The CDR3 has 15 amino acids. Here the CDR3 reads CASRKSGGATETQYF. The CDR3 nucleotides are TGTGCCAGCAGAAAGAGCGGGGGGGCCACGGAGACCCAGTACTTC.

The chain has TRBV7-2 and TRBJ1-3, with D possibly matching TRBD1 (5 bases). Trimming took 5 bases from V and 1 from J, leaving 15 bases between them. This CDR3 is 16 amino acids long. In germline, CDR1 is SGHTA, CDR2 FQGNSA. For the CDR3, the DNA is TGTGCCAGCAGCCCCGACAGTCCCCTATCTGGAAACACCATATATTTT. Protein: CASSPDSPLSGNTIYF.

The CDR3 DNA follows: TGTGCCAGCAGCCTCGCTACGCAGTATTTT. Its protein product is CASSLATQYF. This chain links TRBV6-1 with TRBJ2-3; no clear D. V gave up 6 bases and J gave up 8 bases, with 6 bases separating them. The CDR3 has 10 amino acids. The germline CDR1 and CDR2 sequences are MNHNS and SASEGT.

The rearrangement joins TRBV5-6 to TRBJ2-3; 9 bases map to TRBD1. This CDR3 contains 14 residues. Per germline, CDR1 SGHDT and CDR2 YYEEEE. With 3 bases clipped from V and 6 bases from J, the junction kept 5 bases outside the gene matches. CDR3 protein: CASSSQGAGDTQYF. The CDR3 DNA reads TGTGCCAGCAGCTCACAGGGGGCAGGGGATACGCAGTATTTT.

The chain recombines TRBV5-1 with TRBJ2-1; D remains unclear. Germline values: CDR1 SGHRS, CDR2 YFSETQ. V was trimmed by 2 bases and J by 8 bases, leaving 11 bases between them. The CDR3 has 13 residues. CDR3 coding DNA: TGCGCCAGCAGCTTACAGCATCCGGATGAGCAGTTCTTC. Translation: CASSLQHPDEQFF.